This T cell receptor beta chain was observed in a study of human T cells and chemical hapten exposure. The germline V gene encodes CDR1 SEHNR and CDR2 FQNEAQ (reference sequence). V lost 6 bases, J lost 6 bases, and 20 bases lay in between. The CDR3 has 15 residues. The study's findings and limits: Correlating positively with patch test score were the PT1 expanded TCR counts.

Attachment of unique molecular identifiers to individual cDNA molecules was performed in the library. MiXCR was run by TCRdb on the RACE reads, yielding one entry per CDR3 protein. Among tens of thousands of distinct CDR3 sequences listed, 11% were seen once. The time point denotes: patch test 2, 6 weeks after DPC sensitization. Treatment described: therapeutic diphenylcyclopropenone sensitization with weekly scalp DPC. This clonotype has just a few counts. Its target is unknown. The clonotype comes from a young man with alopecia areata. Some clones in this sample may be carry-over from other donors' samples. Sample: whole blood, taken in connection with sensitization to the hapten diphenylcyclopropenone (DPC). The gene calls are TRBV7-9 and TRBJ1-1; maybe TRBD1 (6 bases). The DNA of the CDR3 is TGTGCCAGCAGTCCCCTCGACAGGACCAGCTCTGAAGCTTTCTTT. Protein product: CASSPLDRTSSEAFF.